The clone carrying this T cell receptor beta chain has more than one count but fewer than ten. Antigen: not known. The authors split each subset's genomic DNA evenly across several immunoSEQ plates. Clones were read by immunoSEQ multiplex PCR, and TCRdb kept only the in-frame ones, dropping some. Of roughly 810,000 clones listed, approximately 97% are singletons. The V gene's germline CDR1 is SGHRS and CDR2 YFSETQ. Unmatched junction bases numbered 4, after V lost 4 bases and J lost 4 bases. The length of the CDR3 is 13 residues. The record originates from a study of shared clonotypes between healthy human individuals. Broader study findings: Some clonotypes were shared by all four sorted-subset donors, while others were not shared. The non-shared ones had lower generation probabilities than the shared ones. Researchers found naive subsets generally carried larger estimated richness than memory subsets.

Terminally differentiated effector memory CD45RA+ cells were excluded by CCR7 positive selection of CD45RO-negative cells. V and J are TRBV5-1 and TRBJ1-2, with 7 bases matching TRBD1. The source of this sequence is a man between 25 and 39 years old in good health. The sequenced sample was naive CD8+ T cells sorted from blood. This CDR3 reads CASSLGQSYGYTF. CDR3 sequence (DNA): TGCGCCAGCAGCCTGGGACAGTCCTATGGCTACACCTTC.